This T cell receptor beta chain was sequenced for a study of Ad26.COV2.S vaccination and SARS-CoV-2 variants. The overall study: Administration of Ad26.COV2.S was intramuscular, either once or twice 56 days apart.

The sample's treatment: around 19 received Ad26.COV2.S at low or high dose, single or two shots; several received placebo; per-sample allocation not given. Samples analyzed were those drawn on day 63 after the first vaccine or placebo injection. V lost 7 bases, J lost 0 bases, and 11 bases lay in between. The CDR3 is 13 residues long. Looked up from germline, CDR1 is GTSNPN and CDR2 is SVGIG (reference sequence). The data were produced by immunoSEQ multiplex PCR, yet TCRdb's version contains in-frame clones alone and is incomplete. The repertoire holds some 390,000 clones, with 70% to 90% as singletons.

The sequencing here drew on peripheral blood, taken in a trial of Ad26.COV2.S vaccine versus placebo. V gene TRBV30 combines with J gene TRBJ2-3; a weak D match, TRBD2 (6 bases). The clonotype was recovered from a person aged 18-60 years who received the Ad26.COV2.S COVID-19 vaccine or a placebo. CDR3 loop: CAFAGTSTDTQYF. CDR3 DNA sequence: TGTGCCTTCGCCGGGACTAGCACAGATACGCAGTATTTT.